This T cell receptor beta chain was obtained from a study of CD8 T cells in ankylosing spondylitis. The CDR3 runs to 19 residues. Per germline, CDR1 MGHRA and CDR2 YSYEKL. V lost 4 bases to trimming and J lost 2 bases, with 21 bases between them. From the 5' RACE reads, TCRdb called clonotypes with MiXCR, one entry per CDR3 protein. The table has hundreds of thousands of distinct CDR3 sequences, approximately 22% seen once. Source material: blood, either unsorted or a sorted T cell fraction (not recorded which). The chain employs TRBV4-1 and TRBJ2-6, with D perhaps given as TRBD1 or TRBD2 (6 bases each). The sequence derives from a male donor with ankylosing spondylitis or in good health (not recorded which). CDR3 DNA sequence: TGCGCCAGCAGCCCCTGGGCAGGAGGGGGTGGGACTGGGGCCAACGTCCTGACTTTC. Encoded protein: CASSPWAGGGGTGANVLTF.